This record looks at one TCR beta chain sequence and its context. V was clipped by 7 bases and J by 10 bases; unmatched bases: 7. Looked up from germline, CDR1 is LNHDA and CDR2 is SQIVND (reference sequence). The CDR3 is made up of 13 amino acids. This sample is part of a study of blood T cell repertoires in COVID-19. Study as a whole: COVID-19 samples collected from the United States, Italy and Spain covered acute and convalescent phases. T cells, B-cell-depleted T cells, or PBMCs provided the cDNA or gDNA that served as material.

In the study's own analysis: Amplifying reference gene primers gave estimates of nucleated cell counts. TCRdb keeps only in-frame clones here, not all; method: immunoSEQ multiplex PCR. V, J and clone size were drawn from that table, and D and trimming were deduced from the DNA. The sample shows 200,000 to 300,000 clones, 70% to 90% of them seen only once. The clonotype comes from a man younger than 30 with active or convalescent COVID-19. The chain has TRBV19 and TRBJ2-3; 11 bases map to TRBD2. The sequenced sample was peripheral blood. CDR3 nucleotides: TGTGCCAGTAAGATACTAGCGGGAGAGGCGCAGTATTTT. Amino acid sequence: CASKILAGEAQYF.